This TCR beta chain appears in the sequencing data of a study of T-cell reconstitution after alpha-beta-depleted transplantation in children. Preparing the TCRbeta library involved the use of unique molecular identifiers. In TCRdb, the PCR reads were re-called with MiXCR into one record per CDR3 protein. The table lists 600,000 to 700,000 distinct CDR3 sequences, roughly 17% of them singletons, with 0.8% to 1.1% in the top ten. This clonotype was seen ten or more times. The CDR3 runs to 13 residues. The V end was cut by 0 bases, the J end by 10 bases, with 15 bases between. CDR1 and CDR2 (germline): DFQATT, SNEGSKA (reference sequence).

This TCR came from a human donor who donated a stem cell graft to a child with acute myeloid leukemia. This specimen was PBMCs from the stem cell graft donor, taken from the stem cell graft. This chain uses TRBV20-1 with TRBJ1-1; D gene ambiguous. CDR3 residues: CSARDSPQRTAFF. CDR3 nucleotides: TGCAGTGCTAGAGATAGCCCCCAGCGGACAGCTTTCTTT.